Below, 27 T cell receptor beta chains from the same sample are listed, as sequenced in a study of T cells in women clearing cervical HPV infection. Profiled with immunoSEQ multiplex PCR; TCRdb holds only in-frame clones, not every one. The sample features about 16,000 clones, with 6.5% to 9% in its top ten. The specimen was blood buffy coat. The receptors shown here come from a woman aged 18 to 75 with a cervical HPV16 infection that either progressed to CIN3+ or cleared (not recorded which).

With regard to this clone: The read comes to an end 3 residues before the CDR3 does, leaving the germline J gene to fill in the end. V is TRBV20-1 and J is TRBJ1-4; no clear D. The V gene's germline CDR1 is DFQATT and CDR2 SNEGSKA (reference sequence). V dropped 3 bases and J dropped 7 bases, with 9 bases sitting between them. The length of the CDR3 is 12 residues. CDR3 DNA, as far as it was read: TGCAGTGCTAGCGAAGAGGGTGAAAAA. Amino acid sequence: CSASEEGEK. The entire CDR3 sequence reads CSASEEGEKLFF.

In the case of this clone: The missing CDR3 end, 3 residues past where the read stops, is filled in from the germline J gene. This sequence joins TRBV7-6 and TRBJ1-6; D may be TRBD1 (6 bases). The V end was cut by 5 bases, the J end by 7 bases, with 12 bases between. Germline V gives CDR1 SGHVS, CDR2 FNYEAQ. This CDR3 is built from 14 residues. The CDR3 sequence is CASSPGTRNSPLHF. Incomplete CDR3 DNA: TGTGCCAGCAGCCCCGGGACACGGAATTCACCC.

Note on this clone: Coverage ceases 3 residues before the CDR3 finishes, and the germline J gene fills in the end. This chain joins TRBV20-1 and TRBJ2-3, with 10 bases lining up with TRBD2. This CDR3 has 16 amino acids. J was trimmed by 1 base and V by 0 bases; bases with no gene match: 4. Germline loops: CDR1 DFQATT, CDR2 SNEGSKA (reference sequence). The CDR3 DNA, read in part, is TGCAGTGCTAGAGATTGGAGCGGGGGGGGCACAGATACG. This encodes CSARDWSGGGTDT. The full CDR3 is CSARDWSGGGTDTQYF.

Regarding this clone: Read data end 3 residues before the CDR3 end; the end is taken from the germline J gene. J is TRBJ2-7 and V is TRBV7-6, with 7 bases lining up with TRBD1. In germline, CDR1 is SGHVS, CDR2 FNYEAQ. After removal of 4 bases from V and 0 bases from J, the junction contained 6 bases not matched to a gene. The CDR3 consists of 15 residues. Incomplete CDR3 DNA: TGTGCCAGCAGCTCTCTACCAGGGGGCTCCTACGAG. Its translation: CASSSLPGGSYE. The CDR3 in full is CASSSLPGGSYEQYF.

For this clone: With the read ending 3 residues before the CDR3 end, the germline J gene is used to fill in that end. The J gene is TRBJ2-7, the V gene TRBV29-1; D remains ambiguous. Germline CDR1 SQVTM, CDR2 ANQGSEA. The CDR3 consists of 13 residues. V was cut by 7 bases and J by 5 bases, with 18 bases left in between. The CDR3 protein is CSGRNLQADEQYF. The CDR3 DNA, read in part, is TGCAGCGGCCGTAATCTGCAGGCTGACGAG.

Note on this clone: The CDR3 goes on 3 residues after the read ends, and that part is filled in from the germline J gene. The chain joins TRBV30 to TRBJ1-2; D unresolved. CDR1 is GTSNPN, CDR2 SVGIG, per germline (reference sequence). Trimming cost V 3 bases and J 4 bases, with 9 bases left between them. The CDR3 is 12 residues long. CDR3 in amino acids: CAWRGIRYGYTF. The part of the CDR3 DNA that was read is TGTGCCTGGAGAGGCATCCGCTATGGC.

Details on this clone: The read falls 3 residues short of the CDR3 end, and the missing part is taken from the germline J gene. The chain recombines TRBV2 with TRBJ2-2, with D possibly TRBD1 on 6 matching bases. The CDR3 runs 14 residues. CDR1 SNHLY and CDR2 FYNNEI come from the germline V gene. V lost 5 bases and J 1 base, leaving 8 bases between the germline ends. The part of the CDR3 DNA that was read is TGTGCCAGCAGTAGGACAGTGAACACCGGGGAG. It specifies CASSRTVNTGE. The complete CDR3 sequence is CASSRTVNTGELFF.

CDR3 residues: CASSSARGRMETQYF. The covered CDR3 bases are TGTGCCAGCAGCTCAGCTCGGGGAAGGATGGAGACC. The chain combines TRBV7-2 with TRBJ2-5, with D maybe TRBD2 (5 bases). The read terminates 3 residues before the CDR3 end, so the remaining end is supplied by the germline J gene. Per germline, CDR1 SGHTA and CDR2 FQGNSA. The length of the CDR3 is 15 residues. The V end lost 4 bases, the J end lost 5 bases, and 17 bases lay between the germline ends. Filled out from reference TRBV7-2 and TRBJ2-5, the complete variable domain reads GAGVSQSPSNKVTEKGKDVELRCDPISGHTALYWYRQSLGQGLEFLIYFQGNSAPDKSGLPSDRFSAERTGGSVSTLTIQRTQQEDSAVYLCASSSARGRMETQYFGPGTRLLVL.

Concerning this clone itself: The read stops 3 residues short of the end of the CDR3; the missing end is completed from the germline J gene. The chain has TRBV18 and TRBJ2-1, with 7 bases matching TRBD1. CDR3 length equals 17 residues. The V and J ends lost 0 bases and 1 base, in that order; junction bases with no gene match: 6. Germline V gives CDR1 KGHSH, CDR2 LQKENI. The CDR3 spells CASSPPKGASSYNEQFF. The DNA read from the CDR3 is TGTGCCAGCTCACCACCGAAGGGGGCATCTTCCTACAATGAG.

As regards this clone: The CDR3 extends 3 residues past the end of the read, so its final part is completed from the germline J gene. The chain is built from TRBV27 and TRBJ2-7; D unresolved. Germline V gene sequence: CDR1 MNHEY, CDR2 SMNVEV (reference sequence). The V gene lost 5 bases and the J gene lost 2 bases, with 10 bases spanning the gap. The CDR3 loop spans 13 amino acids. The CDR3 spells CASSITYPYEQYF. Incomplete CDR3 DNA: TGTGCCAGCAGTATTACATACCCCTACGAG.

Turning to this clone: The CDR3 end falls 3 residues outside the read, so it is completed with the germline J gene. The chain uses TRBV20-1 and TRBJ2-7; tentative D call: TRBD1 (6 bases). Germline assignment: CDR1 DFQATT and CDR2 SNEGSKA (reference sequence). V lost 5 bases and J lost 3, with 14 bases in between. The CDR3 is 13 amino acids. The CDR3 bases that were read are TGCAGTGCTCCCGGGACATTGGACTACGAG. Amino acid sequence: CSAPGTLDYE. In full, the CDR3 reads CSAPGTLDYEQYF.

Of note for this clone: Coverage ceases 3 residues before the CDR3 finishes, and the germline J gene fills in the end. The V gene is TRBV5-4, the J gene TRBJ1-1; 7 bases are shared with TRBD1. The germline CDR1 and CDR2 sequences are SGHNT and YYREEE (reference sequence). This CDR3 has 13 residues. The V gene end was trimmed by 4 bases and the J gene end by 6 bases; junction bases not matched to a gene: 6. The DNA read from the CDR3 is TGTGCCAGCAGCACCTGGACAGGCCCTGAA. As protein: CASSTWTGPE. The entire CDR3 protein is CASSTWTGPEAFF. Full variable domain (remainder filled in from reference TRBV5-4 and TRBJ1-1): ETGVTQSPTHLIKTRGQQVTLRCSSQSGHNTVSWYQQALGQGPQFIFQYYREEENGRGNFPPRFSGLQFPNYSSELNVNALELDDSALYLCASSTWTGPEAFFGQGTRLTVV.

The CDR3 DNA, read in part, is TGTGCCAGTAGCGCAGGGTACAATGAG. This encodes CASSAGYNE. The whole CDR3 sequence reads CASSAGYNEQFF. The V and J genes are TRBV19 and TRBJ2-1; tentatively, D is TRBD1 (5 bases). Coverage ceases 3 residues before the CDR3 finishes, and the germline J gene fills in the end. The CDR3 has 12 residues. V lost 6 bases to trimming and J lost 4 bases, with 7 bases between them. CDR1 and CDR2 (germline): LNHDA, SQIVND (reference sequence).

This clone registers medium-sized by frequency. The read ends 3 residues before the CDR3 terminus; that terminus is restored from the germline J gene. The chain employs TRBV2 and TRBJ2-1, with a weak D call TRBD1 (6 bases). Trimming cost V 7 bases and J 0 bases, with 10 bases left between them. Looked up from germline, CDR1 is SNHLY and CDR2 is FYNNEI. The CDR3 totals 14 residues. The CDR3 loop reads CASTQGSSYNEQFF. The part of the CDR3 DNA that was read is TGTGCCAGCACCCAGGGGAGCTCCTACAATGAG.

Here the CDR3 reads CASSLIEVAGGTDTQYF. CDR3 DNA (partial): TGTGCCAGCAGTCTGATTGAGGTAGCGGGGGGGACAGATACG. The J gene is TRBJ2-3, the V gene TRBV28; 11 bases are shared with TRBD2. The read ends 3 residues before the CDR3 terminus; that terminus is restored from the germline J gene. V was clipped by 5 bases and J by 3 bases; unmatched bases: 10. Germline V gene data show CDR1 as MDHEN and CDR2 as SYDVKM. The CDR3 spans 17 residues.

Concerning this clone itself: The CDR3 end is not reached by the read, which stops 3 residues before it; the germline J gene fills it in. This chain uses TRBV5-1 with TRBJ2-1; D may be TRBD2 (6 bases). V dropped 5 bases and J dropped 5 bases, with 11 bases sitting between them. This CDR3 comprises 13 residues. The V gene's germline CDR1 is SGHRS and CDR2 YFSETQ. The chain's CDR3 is CASRWGVDNEQFF. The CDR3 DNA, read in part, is TGCGCCAGCAGATGGGGGGTCGACAATGAG.

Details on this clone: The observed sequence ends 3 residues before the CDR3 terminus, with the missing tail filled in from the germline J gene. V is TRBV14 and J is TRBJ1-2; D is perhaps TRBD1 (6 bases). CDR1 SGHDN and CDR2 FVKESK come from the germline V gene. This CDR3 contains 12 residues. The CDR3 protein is CASSRDTRGYTF. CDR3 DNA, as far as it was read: TGTGCCAGCAGCCGGGACACTCGGGGC. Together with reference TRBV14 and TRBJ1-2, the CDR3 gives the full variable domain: EAGVTQFPSHSVIEKGQTVTLRCDPISGHDNLYWYRRVMGKEIKFLLHFVKESKQDESGMPNNRFLAERTGGTYSTLKVQPAELEDSGVYFCASSRDTRGYTFGSGTRLTVV.

The CDR3 region is CASSLLKPPNTGELFF. The part of the CDR3 DNA that was read is TGTGCCAGCAGCTTATTAAAGCCCCCAAACACCGGGGAG. The V call is TRBV7-3, the J call TRBJ2-2; no clear D. The CDR3 end falls 3 residues outside the read, so it is completed with the germline J gene. The length of the CDR3 is 16 residues. CDR1 SGHTA and CDR2 FQGTGA come from the germline V gene. V lost 2 bases, J lost 2 bases, and 12 bases lay in between. The entire variable domain, with the rest obtained from reference TRBV7-3 and TRBJ2-2, is as follows: GAGVSQTPSNKVTEKGKYVELRCDPISGHTALYWYRQSLGQGPEFLIYFQGTGAADDSGLPNDRFFAVRPEGSVSTLKIQRTERGDSAVYLCASSLLKPPNTGELFFGEGSRLTVL.

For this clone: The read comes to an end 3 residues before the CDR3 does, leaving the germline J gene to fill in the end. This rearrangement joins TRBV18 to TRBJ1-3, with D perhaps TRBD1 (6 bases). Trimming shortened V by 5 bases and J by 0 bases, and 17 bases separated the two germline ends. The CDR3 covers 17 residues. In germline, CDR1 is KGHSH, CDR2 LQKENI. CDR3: CASSITQGTPSGNTIYF. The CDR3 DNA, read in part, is TGTGCCAGCTCAATTACGCAGGGGACCCCCTCTGGAAACACC.

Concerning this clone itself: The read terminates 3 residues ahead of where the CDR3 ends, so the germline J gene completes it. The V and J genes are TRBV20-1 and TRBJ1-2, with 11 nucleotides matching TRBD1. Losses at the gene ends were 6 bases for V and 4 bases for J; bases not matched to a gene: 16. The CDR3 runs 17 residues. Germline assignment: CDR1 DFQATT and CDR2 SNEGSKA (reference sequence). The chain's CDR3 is CSAYPPSGTGGSYGYTF. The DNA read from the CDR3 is TGCAGTGCGTATCCCCCGAGCGGGACAGGGGGGAGCTATGGC.

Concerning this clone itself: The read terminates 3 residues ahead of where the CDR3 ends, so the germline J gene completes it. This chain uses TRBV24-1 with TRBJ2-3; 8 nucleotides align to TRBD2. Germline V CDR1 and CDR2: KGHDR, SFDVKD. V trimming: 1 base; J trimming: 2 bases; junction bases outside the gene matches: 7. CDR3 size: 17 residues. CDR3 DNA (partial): TGTGCCACCAGTGATTTTCTGCGGGGGGATAACACAGATACG. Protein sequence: CATSDFLRGDNTDT. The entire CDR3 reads CATSDFLRGDNTDTQYF.

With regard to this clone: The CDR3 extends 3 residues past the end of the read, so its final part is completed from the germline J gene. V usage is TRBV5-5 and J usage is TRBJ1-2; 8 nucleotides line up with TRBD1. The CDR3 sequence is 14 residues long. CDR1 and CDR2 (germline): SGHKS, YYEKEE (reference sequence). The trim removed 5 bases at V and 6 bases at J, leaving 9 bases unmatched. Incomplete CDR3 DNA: TGTGCCAGCAGAACTCGCTCAGGGGGCGATGGC. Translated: CASRTRSGGDG. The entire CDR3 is CASRTRSGGDGYTF.

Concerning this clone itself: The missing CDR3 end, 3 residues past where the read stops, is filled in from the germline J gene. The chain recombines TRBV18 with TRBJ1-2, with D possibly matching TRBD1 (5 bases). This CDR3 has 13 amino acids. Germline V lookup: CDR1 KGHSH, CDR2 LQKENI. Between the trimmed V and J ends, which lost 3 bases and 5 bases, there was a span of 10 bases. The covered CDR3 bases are TGTGCCAGCTCACCGGACACCCAATATGGC. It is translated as CASSPDTQYG. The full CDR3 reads CASSPDTQYGYTF.

CDR3 protein: CSAVTGWDTQYF. CDR3 DNA, as far as it was read: TGCAGTGCTGTGACAGGGTGGGATACG. The chain employs TRBV20-1 and TRBJ2-3, with TRBD1 matching 7 bases. The read gets to within 3 residues of the CDR3 end, and the germline J gene fills in the rest. Germline V gene lookup returns CDR1 DFQATT and CDR2 SNEGSKA (reference sequence). The CDR3 is 12 residues long. V shed 5 bases and J 6 bases; nucleotides not matched to a gene: 5.

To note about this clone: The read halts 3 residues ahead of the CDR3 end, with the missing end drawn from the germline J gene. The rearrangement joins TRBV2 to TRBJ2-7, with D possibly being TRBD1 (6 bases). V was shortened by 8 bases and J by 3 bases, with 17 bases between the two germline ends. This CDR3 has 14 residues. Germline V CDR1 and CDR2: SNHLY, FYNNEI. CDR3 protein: CASDSGTPNYEQYF. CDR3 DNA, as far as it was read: TGTGCCAGCGATTCCGGGACACCTAACTACGAG.

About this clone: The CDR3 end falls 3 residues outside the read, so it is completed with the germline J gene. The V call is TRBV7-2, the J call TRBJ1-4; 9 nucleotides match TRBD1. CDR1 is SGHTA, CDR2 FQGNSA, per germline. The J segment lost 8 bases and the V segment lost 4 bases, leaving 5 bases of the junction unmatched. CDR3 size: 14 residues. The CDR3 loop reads CASSSGDRAEKLFF. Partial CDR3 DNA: TGTGCCAGCAGCTCTGGGGACAGGGCGGAAAAA. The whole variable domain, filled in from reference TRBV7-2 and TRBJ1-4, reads GAGVSQSPSNKVTEKGKDVELRCDPISGHTALYWYRQSLGQGLEFLIYFQGNSAPDKSGLPSDRFSAERTGGSVSTLTIQRTQQEDSAVYLCASSSGDRAEKLFFGSGTQLSVL.

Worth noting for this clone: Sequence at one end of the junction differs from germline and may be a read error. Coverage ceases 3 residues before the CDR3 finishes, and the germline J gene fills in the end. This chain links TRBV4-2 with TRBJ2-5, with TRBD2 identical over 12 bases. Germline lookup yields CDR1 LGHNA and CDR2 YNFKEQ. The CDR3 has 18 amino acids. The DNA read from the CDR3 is TGCGCCAGCAGCCAGTCGACTAGCGGGGGCGTGGGGAGAGAGACC. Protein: CASSQSTSGGVGRET. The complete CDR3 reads CASSQSTSGGVGRETQYF.